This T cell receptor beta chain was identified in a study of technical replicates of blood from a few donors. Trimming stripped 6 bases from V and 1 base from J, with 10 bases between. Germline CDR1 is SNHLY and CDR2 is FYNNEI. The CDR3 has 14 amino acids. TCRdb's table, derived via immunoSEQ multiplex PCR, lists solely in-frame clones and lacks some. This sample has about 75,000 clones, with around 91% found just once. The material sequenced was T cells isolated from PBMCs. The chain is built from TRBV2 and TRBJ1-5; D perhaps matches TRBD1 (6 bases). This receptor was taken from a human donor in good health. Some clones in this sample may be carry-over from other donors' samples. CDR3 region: CASRVDRSNQPQHF. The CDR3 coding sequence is TGTGCCAGCAGGGTAGACAGGAGCAATCAGCCCCAGCATTTT.